The entry below gives a single T cell receptor (beta chain) sequence along with its context. The antigen remains unidentified. Naive CD8 populations comprised CD45RO-negative cells positively selected for CCR7, excluding terminally differentiated effector memory CD45RA+ cells. Donation came from healthy HIV-negative adults that had no recent acute infections or vaccinations. Nashville, Tennessee was home to all donors, each a Caucasian adult. The CDR3 is 14 residues long. The germline gives CDR1 LGHNA, CDR2 YSLEER. V was pared by 0 bases and J by 1 base, with 7 bases between. Assay used: immunoSEQ multiplex PCR; TCRdb lists only in-frame clones, some missing. The data show about 1,900,000 clones, about 95% seen once. This sample is part of a study of shared clonotypes between healthy human individuals. Study findings and constraints: In contrast to clonotypes shared by all four donors, non-shared clonotypes had lower generation probabilities.

The TCR sequence derives from a man between 18 and 35 years old in good health. The rearrangement joins TRBV4-3 to TRBJ2-7; the D is unclear. The sequenced sample consisted of naive CD8+ T cells sorted from blood. The CDR3, as DNA: TGCGCCAGCAGCCAAGAATTGGTATCCTACGAGCAGTACTTC. Encoded protein: CASSQELVSYEQYF.